A single sample gave rise to the 19 T cell receptor beta chains below, sequenced in a study of T cells after yellow fever vaccination. TCRdb re-called the 5' RACE reads through MiXCR, storing one row per CDR3 protein. This table holds 500,000 to 700,000 distinct CDR3 sequences, 15% to 20% found once. The source material was PBMCs, sampled 15 days after the yellow fever booster vaccination. The receptors originated from a man aged 25 to 45 who received the YFV17D yellow fever vaccine.

The chain employs TRBV20-1 and TRBJ2-1; 10 bases fit TRBD2. CDR3 length equals 15 residues. V lost 5 bases and J lost 5; bases outside the gene matches: 9. The V gene's germline CDR1 is DFQATT and CDR2 SNEGSKA (reference sequence). The CDR3 coding sequence is TGCAGTGCTCCCCAAGGGACTAGCGCCCACAATGAGCAGTTCTTC. Its translation is CSAPQGTSAHNEQFF.

The CDR3 is CSASDSYNEQFF. In nucleotides, the CDR3 is TGCAGTGCTAGCGATAGCTACAATGAGCAGTTCTTC. J is TRBJ2-1 and V is TRBV20-1; no reliable D call. CDR1 is DFQATT and CDR2 is SNEGSKA in the germline V gene (reference sequence). CDR3 length equals 12 residues. Trimming took off 3 bases at V and 3 bases at J, with 6 bases between the two ends.

This clonotype came up a few times. The chain carries TRBV7-2 and TRBJ2-3; weak D call: TRBD2 (5 bases). Germline V lookup: CDR1 SGHTA, CDR2 FQGNSA. V shed 0 bases and J shed 3 bases, with 10 bases lying between them. The CDR3 runs to 15 residues. The CDR3 DNA reads TGTGCCAGCAGCTTAGCCGGGGTCGAAACAGATACGCAGTATTTT. It encodes CASSLAGVETDTQYF.

This clonotype was detected a few times. The chain uses TRBV6-2 or TRBV6-3 and TRBJ2-1, with D unresolved. V gave up 3 bases and J gave up 12 bases, with 9 bases separating them. This CDR3 spans 11 amino acids. Germline V CDR1 and CDR2: MNHEY, SVGEGT. CDR3 sequence (DNA): TGTGCCAGCAGTTATTCGTACGGGCAGTTCTTC. Amino acid sequence: CASSYSYGQFF.

The sample holds a few counts of this clonotype. The genes are TRBV19 and TRBJ2-1; D is undetermined. The CDR3 has 15 residues. The germline CDR1 and CDR2 sequences are LNHDA and SQIVND (reference sequence). The V gene lost 5 bases and the J gene lost 4 bases, with 15 bases spanning the gap. The CDR3 reads CASSYEEGGYNEQFF. In DNA form, the CDR3 reads TGTGCCAGTAGTTACGAAGAAGGCGGTTACAATGAGCAGTTCTTC.

This clonotype was detected only a few times. The rearrangement uses TRBV20-1 and TRBJ2-7; D assignment may be TRBD1 or TRBD2 (7 bases each). Germline V gives CDR1 DFQATT, CDR2 SNEGSKA (reference sequence). With 6 bases removed from V and 3 bases from J, the gap between germline ends came to 18 bases. CDR3 length: 14 amino acids. The CDR3 DNA reads TGCAGTGCCCACGCCCCAGGGGGGGACTACGAGCAGTACTTC. Its protein is CSAHAPGGDYEQYF.

This chain uses TRBV14 with TRBJ2-1, with D tentatively TRBD1 or TRBD2 (9 bases each). The CDR3 is 15 amino acids. V lost 4 bases, J lost 10 bases, and 20 bases lay in between. Germline lookup yields CDR1 SGHDN and CDR2 FVKESK. As DNA, the CDR3 is TGTGCCAGCAGCCCGGACAGGGGACTAGCACGGGAGCAGTTCTTC. Translating it yields CASSPDRGLAREQFF.

This clonotype was seen repeatedly, ten times or more. The chain is built from TRBV4-2 and TRBJ2-1; TRBD2 agrees at 12 bases. This CDR3 is built from 17 residues. CDR1 and CDR2 (germline): LGHNA, YNFKEQ. The J segment lost 7 bases and the V segment lost 0 bases, leaving 7 bases of the junction unmatched. The chain's CDR3 is CASSQELTSGSGNEQFF. In DNA form, the CDR3 reads TGTGCCAGCAGCCAAGAGCTGACTAGCGGGAGCGGTAATGAGCAGTTCTTC.

In this sample, this clonotype turned up a few times. The chain carries TRBV4-3 and TRBJ2-2, with D possibly matching TRBD2 (6 bases). Germline V CDR1 and CDR2: LGHNA, YSLEER. The CDR3 totals 14 residues. Trimming took 0 bases from V and 7 from J, leaving 9 bases between them. The CDR3 sequence: CASSQDPTSGELFF. CDR3 DNA sequence: TGCGCCAGCAGCCAAGATCCGACTAGCGGGGAGCTGTTTTTT.

The chain has TRBV29-1 and TRBJ2-7; D may be TRBD2 (5 bases). Per the germline V gene, CDR1 is SQVTM and CDR2 is ANQGSEA. Deletions cut 6 bases from V and 3 bases from J, with 12 bases between. This CDR3 comprises 12 residues. CDR3 DNA sequence: TGCAGCGTGGTCCTACGGGACTACGAGCAGTACTTC. The encoded protein is CSVVLRDYEQYF.

This chain's CDR3 is CSVVGLALSSYNEQFF. In nucleotides, the CDR3 is TGCAGCGTTGTCGGACTAGCGCTGAGCTCCTACAATGAGCAGTTCTTC. The J gene is TRBJ2-1, the V gene TRBV29-1, with TRBD2 matching 9 bases. After removal of 4 bases from V and 0 bases from J, the junction contained 7 bases not matched to a gene. The V gene's germline CDR1 is SQVTM and CDR2 ANQGSEA. The CDR3 sequence is 16 residues long.

The chain carries TRBV29-1 and TRBJ2-6; D remains ambiguous. V lost 5 bases and J lost 4, with 12 bases in between. The CDR3 runs to 14 residues. Germline V gives CDR1 SQVTM, CDR2 ANQGSEA. The chain's CDR3 is CSVQARRGANVLTF. CDR3 sequence (DNA): TGCAGCGTTCAAGCGAGGCGAGGGGCCAACGTCCTGACTTTC.

The rearrangement joins TRBV29-1 to TRBJ2-7, with TRBD2 identical over 8 bases. The CDR3 runs to 13 residues. The trim removed 6 bases at V and 4 bases at J, leaving 8 bases unmatched. In germline, CDR1 is SQVTM, CDR2 ANQGSEA. The CDR3 region has the DNA TGCAGCGTAGAAAGCGGGAGTCTTTACGAGCAGTACTTC. It translates to CSVESGSLYEQYF.

There are a few counts of this clonotype. The chain combines TRBV21-1 with TRBJ1-3; the table's TRBD1 call for D was not verified on the DNA. TRBV21-1 is a known pseudogene. The CDR3 loop spans 17 amino acids. The CDR3 nucleotides read TGTGCCAGCAGTCGACAGGAGCAGGGAGCAAGGGGAAACACCATATATTTT. Its protein is CASSRQEQGARGNTIYF.

This chain links TRBV23-1 with TRBJ2-7, with D perhaps matching TRBD1 (5 bases). TRBV23-1 is annotated as an ORF whose role is uncertain. The CDR3 is 16 amino acids. The germline V and J ends were trimmed by 0 bases and 0 bases, with 12 bases remaining between them. The CDR3 region has the DNA TGCGCCAGCAGTCAATCGACCAGGGTGCACTCCTACGAGCAGTACTTC. Its protein product is CASSQSTRVHSYEQYF.

V and J are TRBV10-3 and TRBJ2-6, with TRBD1 as a possible D gene (5 bases). Germline CDR1 is ENHRY and CDR2 is SYGVKD. The CDR3 sequence is 18 residues long. Between the trimmed V and J ends, which lost 3 bases and 0 bases, there was a span of 15 bases. The CDR3 nucleotides are TGTGCCATCAGTGACGCCGACAGAGCACCCTCTGGGGCCAACGTCCTGACTTTC. Protein: CAISDADRAPSGANVLTF.

J is TRBJ2-1 and V is TRBV4-2, with 8 bases aligning to TRBD1. The germline gives CDR1 LGHNA, CDR2 YNFKEQ. After removal of 0 bases from V and 4 bases from J, the junction contained 8 bases not matched to a gene. The CDR3 has 17 residues. CDR3 nucleotides: TGTGCCAGCAGCCAAGATCGTGTGAGACAGGGGTACAATGAGCAGTTCTTC. It translates to CASSQDRVRQGYNEQFF.

This clonotype was counted a few times. V is TRBV5-1 and J is TRBJ2-3, with D uncertain. The CDR3 totals 14 residues. The germline gives CDR1 SGHRS, CDR2 YFSETQ. With 4 bases removed from V and 5 bases from J, the gap between germline ends came to 14 bases. The CDR3 loop reads CASSLGPEVDTQYF. The CDR3 region has the DNA TGCGCCAGCAGCCTAGGACCTGAAGTAGATACGCAGTATTTT.

In this sample, this clonotype turned up a few times. The CDR3 region is CSVAQGGYNEQFF. The CDR3 coding sequence is TGCAGCGTTGCACAGGGGGGTTACAATGAGCAGTTCTTC. J is TRBJ2-1 and V is TRBV29-1; 8 bases fit TRBD1. The J segment lost 4 bases and the V segment lost 4 bases, leaving 3 bases of the junction unmatched. Looked up from germline, CDR1 is SQVTM and CDR2 is ANQGSEA. The CDR3 totals 13 residues.